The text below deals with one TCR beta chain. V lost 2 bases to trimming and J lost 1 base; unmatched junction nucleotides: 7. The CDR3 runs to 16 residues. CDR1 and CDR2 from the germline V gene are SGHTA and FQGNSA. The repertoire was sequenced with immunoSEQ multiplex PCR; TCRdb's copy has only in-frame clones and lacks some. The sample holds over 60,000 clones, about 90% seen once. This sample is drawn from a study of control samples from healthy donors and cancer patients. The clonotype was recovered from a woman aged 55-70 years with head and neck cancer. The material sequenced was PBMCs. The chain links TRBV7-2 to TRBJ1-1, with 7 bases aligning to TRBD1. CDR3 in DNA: TGTGCCAGCAGCTTACAAATGGACAGGAAGAACACTGAAGCTTTCTTT. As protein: CASSLQMDRKNTEAFF.